The 9 T cell receptor beta chains below were found in one sample sequenced in a study of T cell repertoires in cytomegalovirus infection. TCRdb reprocessed the reads via MiXCR and lists one record per CDR3 protein. The sample holds fewer than 300,000 distinct CDR3 sequences, 20% to 30% seen once. The sequencing sample was made of PBMCs. The source is a human donor in good health (CMV status not recorded). Some clones in this sample may be carry-over from other donors' samples.

This clonotype occurred many times. V gene TRBV7-2 combines with J gene TRBJ2-7, with 9 bases matching TRBD2. The CDR3 consists of 15 residues. Germline loops: CDR1 SGHTA, CDR2 FQGNSA. J was trimmed by 5 bases and V by 2 bases; bases with no gene match: 7. The CDR3 DNA reads TGTGCCAGCAGCTTAACAGCGGGAGGTGCCGACGAGCAGTACTTC. This gives the protein CASSLTAGGADEQYF.

The CDR3 loop reads CASSYSRTGSVGELFF. CDR3 DNA: TGTGCCAGCAGTTACTCGAGGACAGGGTCTGTCGGGGAGCTGTTTTTT. This chain joins TRBV6-6 and TRBJ2-2; TRBD1 matches at 8 bases. Germline assignment: CDR1 MNHNY and CDR2 SVGAGI (reference sequence). After removal of 0 bases from V and 7 bases from J, the junction contained 7 bases not matched to a gene. The CDR3 is made up of 16 amino acids.

The chain links TRBV28 to TRBJ2-1, with 7 nucleotides matching TRBD1. The CDR3 has 16 amino acids. Losses at the gene ends were 6 bases for V and 1 base for J; bases not matched to a gene: 9. CDR1 and CDR2 from the germline V gene are MDHEN and SYDVKM. The CDR3 region is CASSPAGTESYNEQFF. CDR3 coding DNA: TGTGCCAGCAGCCCAGCCGGGACAGAGTCCTACAATGAGCAGTTCTTC.

This clonotype was observed at least ten times. The chain carries TRBV7-9 and TRBJ1-1, with D uncertain. V was pared by 7 bases and J by 2 bases, with 14 bases between. This CDR3 region has 14 residues. The germline V gene encodes CDR1 SEHNR and CDR2 FQNEAQ (reference sequence). The DNA of the CDR3 is TGTGCCAGCACCCAGCGGCAGACCAACACTGAAGCTTTCTTT. Amino acids: CASTQRQTNTEAFF.

V and J are TRBV3-1 and TRBJ2-4; D is perhaps TRBD1 or TRBD2 (5 bases each). Germline loops: CDR1 LGHDT, CDR2 YNNKEL (reference sequence). Trimming removed 0 bases at V and 0 bases at J, with 15 bases between. This CDR3 has 18 amino acids. In nucleotides, the CDR3 is TGTGCCAGCAGCCAAGAAGAGGGTAGGGGTCGAGCCAAAAACATTCAGTACTTC. Translating gives CASSQEEGRGRAKNIQYF. The entire variable domain, with the rest obtained from reference TRBV3-1 and TRBJ2-4, is as follows: DTAVSQTPKYLVTQMGNDKSIKCEQNLGHDTMYWYKQDSKKFLKIMFSYNNKELIINETVPNRFSPKSPDKAHLNLHINSLELGDSAVYFCASSQEEGRGRAKNIQYFGAGTRLSVL.

This clonotype was counted many times. The V and J genes are TRBV11-2 and TRBJ2-3, with D possibly TRBD1 on 7 matching bases. Between the trimmed V and J ends, which lost 3 bases and 4 bases, there was a span of 8 bases. The CDR3 has 13 residues. In germline, CDR1 is SGHAT, CDR2 FQNNGV. The CDR3 sequence is CASSFRGADTQYF. The CDR3 DNA reads TGTGCCAGCAGCTTCAGGGGGGCAGATACGCAGTATTTT.

This clonotype showed up many times. V gene TRBV7-8 combines with J gene TRBJ2-1, with TRBD2 identical over 12 bases. The CDR3 has 15 residues. V lost 5 bases to trimming and J lost 8 bases; unmatched junction nucleotides: 7. The germline gives CDR1 SGHVS, CDR2 FQNEAQ. The CDR3 loop reads CASSVGLAGGYEQFF. In nucleotides, the CDR3 is TGTGCCAGCAGCGTGGGGCTAGCGGGAGGGTATGAGCAGTTCTTC.

The rearrangement links TRBV29-1 to TRBJ1-3; D not resolved. The germline V and J ends were trimmed by 2 bases and 5 bases, with 10 bases remaining between them. Germline values: CDR1 SQVTM, CDR2 ANQGSEA. This CDR3 has 13 amino acids. In DNA form, the CDR3 reads TGCAGCGTTGAAATGGGATCAAGAAACACCATATATTTT. This codes for CSVEMGSRNTIYF. Full variable domain (remainder filled in from reference TRBV29-1 and TRBJ1-3): SAVISQKPSRDICQRGTSLTIQCQVDSQVTMMFWYRQQPGQSLTLIATANQGSEATYESGFVIDKFPISRPNLTFSTLTVSNMSPEDSSIYLCSVEMGSRNTIYFGEGSWLTVV.

This clonotype was observed many times. The rearrangement uses TRBV7-2 and TRBJ1-6; TRBD1 might be the D (5 bases). The ends were cut back, 1 base at V and 9 bases at J, with 16 bases in the middle. The CDR3 spans 16 residues. Germline lookup yields CDR1 SGHTA and CDR2 FQGNSA. The CDR3 reads CASSLGYQGGRSPLHF. The CDR3 DNA reads TGTGCCAGCAGCTTAGGGTACCAGGGAGGGCGTTCACCCCTCCACTTT.